The 2 T cell receptor beta chains below all came from one sample that was sequenced in a study of technical replicates of blood from a handful of donors. Produced via immunoSEQ multiplex PCR; TCRdb's table is partial and in-frame only. The sample lists around 92,000 clones, 95% occurring once. The sample consisted of T cells isolated from PBMCs. The receptors were gathered from a human donor in good health.

The V and J genes are TRBV4-1 and TRBJ1-1, with 7 nucleotides matching TRBD1. CDR1 and CDR2 from the germline V gene are MGHRA and YSYEKL. The CDR3 sequence is 14 residues long. J lost 1 base, V lost 4 bases, and 3 bases had no gene match. This CDR3 is CASSRQGGNTEAFF. In DNA form, the CDR3 reads TGCGCCAGCAGCCGCCAGGGGGGGAACACTGAAGCTTTCTTT.

The chain uses TRBV30 and TRBJ2-1; tentative D call: TRBD2 (7 bases). The CDR3 is 14 amino acids. The V gene lost 2 bases and the J gene lost 6 bases, with 14 bases spanning the gap. In germline, CDR1 is GTSNPN, CDR2 SVGIG (reference sequence). The CDR3 nucleotides read TGTGCCTGGAGTTACGGGGGAGGGGGCAATGAGCAGTTCTTC. Amino acid sequence: CAWSYGGGGNEQFF.